The next 20 T cell receptor beta chains were all read from a single sample in a study of cytotoxic CD8 clonotypes in ibrutinib-treated CLL. Sequencing used immunoSEQ multiplex PCR; TCRdb keeps in-frame clones, though not all of them. The table includes about 300,000 clones, roughly three quarters detected once. The sample consisted of PBMCs, taken at disease progression, from a patient treated with ibrutinib. The receptors were sampled from a human donor with chronic lymphocytic leukemia.

V gene TRBV19 combines with J gene TRBJ1-2; 7 bases map to TRBD1. Trimming removed 1 base from V and 8 bases from J; junction bases left unmatched: 7. CDR3 length: 14 amino acids. The germline gives CDR1 LNHDA, CDR2 SQIVND (reference sequence). CDR3 sequence reads: CASSIGTGGGGYTF. CDR3 coding DNA: TGTGCCAGTAGTATAGGGACAGGAGGAGGCGGCTACACCTTC. Full variable domain (outside the CDR3, taken from reference TRBV19 and TRBJ1-2): DGGITQSPKYLFRKEGQNVTLSCEQNLNHDAMYWYRQDPGQGLRLIYYSQIVNDFQKGDIAEGYSVSREKKESFPLTVTSAQKNPTAFYLCASSIGTGGGGYTFGSGTRLTVV.

As to this clone: Mismatch with germline at one junction end may stem from a read error. The genes are TRBV5-1 and TRBJ2-3; TRBD2 matches 7 bases. Germline CDR1 is SGHRS and CDR2 is YFSETQ. CDR3 length: 15 amino acids. CDR3: CASSLASTSKDTQYF. The CDR3 DNA follows: TGCGCCAGCAGCTTGGCCTCGACTAGCAAAGATACGCAGTATTTT.

This CDR3 is CASSGGGLFGVSNQPQHF. CDR3 in DNA: TGTGCCAGCAGTGGGGGGGGCCTTTTTGGTGTTAGCAATCAGCCCCAGCATTTT. The V and J genes are TRBV6-1 and TRBJ1-5, with D possibly being TRBD1 (6 bases). The CDR3 has 18 amino acids. Germline CDR1 is MNHNS and CDR2 is SASEGT. V gave up 4 bases and J gave up 0 bases, with 19 bases separating them.

CDR3 DNA: TGTGCCAGCAGCTTGGAACCCCTTATGGCCTACGAGCAGTACTTC. Amino acid sequence: CASSLEPLMAYEQYF. The chain joins TRBV5-8 to TRBJ2-7, with D unclear. Per germline, CDR1 SGHTS and CDR2 YDEGEE. The CDR3 extends over 15 amino acids. With 0 bases removed from V and 2 bases from J, the gap between germline ends came to 12 bases.

CDR3 sequence (DNA): TGTGCCAGCAGAGCCGGGACAGGGGGCTACGAGCAGTACTTC. This sequence encodes CASRAGTGGYEQYF. The J gene is TRBJ2-7, the V gene TRBV6-1, with 11 bases lining up with TRBD1. The CDR3 is 14 amino acids. Germline V gives CDR1 MNHNS, CDR2 SASEGT. J was trimmed by 3 bases and V by 6 bases; bases with no gene match: 4.

The V call is TRBV7-8, the J call TRBJ1-5; D perhaps matches TRBD1 (5 bases). The CDR3 has 16 residues. Germline-derived CDR1 and CDR2 are SGHVS and FQNEAQ. Trimming cost V 5 bases and J 0 bases, with 14 bases left between them. The CDR3 region is CASSPRGVYSNQPQHF. The CDR3 DNA is TGTGCCAGCAGCCCACGGGGGGTTTATAGCAATCAGCCCCAGCATTTT.

CDR3 nucleotides: TGTGCCAGTAGTATAGATCGGTGGGGGAACTCCTACAATGAGCAGTTCTTC. Its protein product is CASSIDRWGNSYNEQFF. The chain employs TRBV19 and TRBJ2-1; D is perhaps TRBD1 or TRBD2 (5 bases each). The germline V and J ends were trimmed by 0 bases and 0 bases, with 12 bases remaining between them. The CDR3 has 17 residues. Per the germline V gene, CDR1 is LNHDA and CDR2 is SQIVND (reference sequence).

This chain uses TRBV18 with TRBJ1-1; D unresolved. The germline CDR1 and CDR2 sequences are KGHSH and LQKENI. The CDR3 is made up of 17 amino acids. V was cut by 3 bases and J by 0 bases, with 17 bases left in between. The CDR3: CASSPLLGRVMNTEAFF. The CDR3 DNA sequence: TGTGCCAGCTCACCTTTATTAGGGCGGGTGATGAACACTGAAGCTTTCTTT.

There are a few counts of this clone. The chain employs TRBV7-3 and TRBJ2-1; TRBD1 might be the D (5 bases). V was pared by 1 base and J by 1 base, with 8 bases between. CDR1 and CDR2 from the germline V gene are SGHTA and FQGTGA. The CDR3 has 15 residues. CDR3 protein: CASSLKQGSYNEQFF. The CDR3 bases are TGTGCCAGCAGCTTAAAGCAGGGTTCCTACAATGAGCAGTTCTTC.

This rearrangement joins TRBV9 to TRBJ1-5, with 8 bases lining up with TRBD1. Germline lookup yields CDR1 SGDLS and CDR2 YYNGEE. The CDR3 spans 16 residues. Unmatched junction bases numbered 9, after V lost 4 bases and J lost 3 bases. The chain's CDR3 is CASSPDPTGVNQPQHF. In nucleotides, the CDR3 is TGTGCCAGCAGCCCGGACCCGACAGGGGTCAATCAGCCCCAGCATTTT. The complete variable domain, with remaining parts taken from reference TRBV9 and TRBJ1-5, reads DSGVTQTPKHLITATGQRVTLRCSPRSGDLSVYWYQQSLDQGLQFLIQYYNGEERAKGNILERFSAQQFPDLHSELNLSSLELGDSALYFCASSPDPTGVNQPQHFGDGTRLSIL.

This chain uses TRBV27 with TRBJ2-7; the match to TRBD1 covers 11 bases. CDR3 size: 14 residues. V lost 5 bases, J lost 3 bases, and 3 bases stayed unmatched. Per germline, CDR1 MNHEY and CDR2 SMNVEV (reference sequence). CDR3 nucleotide sequence: TGTGCCAGCAGTATGGGACAGGGGGACTACGAGCAGTACTTC. Amino acid sequence: CASSMGQGDYEQYF.

The chain employs TRBV9 and TRBJ2-7; D might be TRBD2 (5 bases). This CDR3 is built from 13 residues. V lost 2 bases to trimming and J lost 1 base, with 7 bases between them. Germline CDR1 is SGDLS and CDR2 is YYNGEE. The CDR3 reads CASSVSVSYEQYF. In nucleotides, the CDR3 is TGTGCCAGCAGCGTTAGCGTTTCCTACGAGCAGTACTTC. Full variable domain (remainder filled in from reference TRBV9 and TRBJ2-7): DSGVTQTPKHLITATGQRVTLRCSPRSGDLSVYWYQQSLDQGLQFLIQYYNGEERAKGNILERFSAQQFPDLHSELNLSSLELGDSALYFCASSVSVSYEQYFGPGTRLTVT.

The chain couples TRBV27 to TRBJ2-7, with TRBD2 identical over 10 bases. Germline V gene data show CDR1 as MNHEY and CDR2 as SMNVEV (reference sequence). The trim removed 5 bases at V and 4 bases at J, leaving 8 bases unmatched. This CDR3 has 15 residues. CDR3 DNA sequence: TGTGCCAGCAGTCCCTCGTGGACTAGCGGTTACGAGCAGTACTTC. It codes for CASSPSWTSGYEQYF.

The chain recombines TRBV9 with TRBJ2-2; a possible D gene is TRBD2 (5 bases). The CDR3 has 14 amino acids. The V gene lost 0 bases and the J gene lost 4 bases, with 7 bases spanning the gap. Per germline, CDR1 SGDLS and CDR2 YYNGEE. The CDR3 DNA is TGTGCCAGCAGCGTAGGAGGGATCACCGGGGAGCTGTTTTTT. Translation: CASSVGGITGELFF.

The chain joins TRBV7-2 to TRBJ2-1; 12 bases match TRBD2. Germline V lookup: CDR1 SGHTA, CDR2 FQGNSA. The CDR3 extends over 18 amino acids. V dropped 2 bases and J dropped 8; count of bases not matched to a gene: 13. CDR3 DNA: TGTGCCAGCAGCTTAAAAGCGACTAGCGGGAGAGTTGGTTATGAGCAGTTCTTC. Translation: CASSLKATSGRVGYEQFF.

The chain links TRBV7-2 to TRBJ2-2, with D hard to call. Germline V CDR1 and CDR2: SGHTA, FQGNSA. The ends were cut back, 3 bases at V and 6 bases at J, with 8 bases in the middle. The CDR3 is 13 residues long. CDR3 nucleotide sequence: TGTGCCAGCAGCTTCTCCTTAGCCGGGGAGCTGTTTTTT. Protein product: CASSFSLAGELFF.

The chain joins TRBV4-1 to TRBJ1-1; D remains unclear. V was trimmed by 2 bases and J by 7 bases, leaving 17 bases between them. Germline V CDR1 and CDR2: MGHRA, YSYEKL. The CDR3 spans 15 residues. CDR3 residues: CASSQKGKSNDEAFF. CDR3 nucleotide sequence: TGCGCCAGCAGCCAAAAGGGAAAATCGAATGATGAAGCTTTCTTT.

This chain uses TRBV7-9 with TRBJ2-5; D might be TRBD2 (5 bases). V was clipped by 0 bases and J by 1 base, with 9 bases between them. The CDR3 is 15 residues long. Germline V gene lookup returns CDR1 SEHNR and CDR2 FQNEAQ (reference sequence). DNA of the CDR3: TGTGCCAGCAGCTTAGCCGGACGGGGCCAAGAGACCCAGTACTTC. Its protein is CASSLAGRGQETQYF.

This clone showed up just a few times. The chain joins TRBV11-2 to TRBJ2-1; TRBD1 is a possible D gene (6 bases). This CDR3 contains 14 residues. Trimming took 3 bases from V and 4 from J, leaving 10 bases between them. The germline V gene has CDR1 SGHAT and CDR2 FQNNGV. The CDR3 sequence: CASSFWTEYNEQFF. The DNA of the CDR3 is TGTGCCAGCAGCTTCTGGACAGAATACAATGAGCAGTTCTTC.

In nucleotides, the CDR3 is TGTGCCAGTAGTATAAGGGGCCGGGACAATGAGCAGTTCTTC. Amino acids: CASSIRGRDNEQFF. The V call is TRBV19, the J call TRBJ2-1, with D maybe TRBD1 (5 bases). Germline loops: CDR1 LNHDA, CDR2 SQIVND (reference sequence). The CDR3 consists of 14 residues. The V end was cut by 2 bases, the J end by 5 bases, with 10 bases between.